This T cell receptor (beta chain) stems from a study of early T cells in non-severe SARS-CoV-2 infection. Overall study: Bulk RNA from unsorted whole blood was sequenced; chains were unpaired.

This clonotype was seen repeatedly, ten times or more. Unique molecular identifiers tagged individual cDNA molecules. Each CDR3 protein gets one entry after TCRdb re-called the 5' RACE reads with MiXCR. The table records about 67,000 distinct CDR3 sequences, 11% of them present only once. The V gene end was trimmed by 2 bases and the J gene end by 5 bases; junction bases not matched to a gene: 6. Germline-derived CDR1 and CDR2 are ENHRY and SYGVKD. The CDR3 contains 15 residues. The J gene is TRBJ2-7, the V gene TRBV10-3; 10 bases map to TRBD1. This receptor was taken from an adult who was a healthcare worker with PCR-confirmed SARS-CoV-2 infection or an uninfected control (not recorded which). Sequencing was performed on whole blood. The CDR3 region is CAISETGQGIHEQYF. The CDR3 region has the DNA TGTGCCATCAGTGAGACGGGACAGGGGATCCACGAGCAGTACTTC.